The T cell receptor beta chain described here comes from a study of blood T cell repertoires in COVID-19. TCRdb's copy holds only in-frame clones and misses some; the assay was immunoSEQ multiplex PCR. This table holds 150,000 or so clones, 84% found once. Participant-given clinical history determined each cohort assignment. Recovered participants had two consecutive negative NP/OP PCR tests, healthcare professional clearance, or symptom resolution. The V and J ends lost 8 bases and 5 bases, in that order; junction bases with no gene match: 11. The CDR3 is 13 amino acids. Germline CDR1 reads GTSNPN; CDR2 reads SVGIG (reference sequence).

J is TRBJ1-2 and V is TRBV30; 7 bases are a match to TRBD1. Material for sequencing was PBMCs or T cells enriched from blood (not recorded which). The TCR originated in a man aged 45-60 years who had recovered from COVID-19. CDR3 protein: CAERQGKPYGYTF. The CDR3 DNA reads TGTGCCGAACGACAGGGAAAGCCGTATGGCTACACCTTC.